This T cell receptor beta chain was captured by sequencing in a study of shared clonotypes between healthy human individuals. On this clone: Its target is unknown.

Broader study findings: Clonotype sharing among donors likely depends on sequencing depth.

Looked up from germline, CDR1 is MDHEN and CDR2 is SYDVKM. The CDR3 is 14 residues long. The trim removed 7 bases at V and 7 bases at J, leaving 8 bases unmatched. The protocol was immunoSEQ multiplex PCR, while the TCRdb copy is restricted to in-frame clones and leaves out a portion. The data contain some 500,000 clones, around 80% of them singletons. The origin of this receptor is a woman in her 40s in good health. Some clones in this sample may be carry-over from other donors' samples. This sequence joins TRBV28 and TRBJ1-2, with TRBD1 matching 11 bases. The sequenced sample was PBMCs. CDR3 nucleotides: TGTGCCAGCACCGCCCCCGGGACAGGGGGTGGCTACACCTTC. Protein sequence: CASTAPGTGGGYTF.